What follows are 8 T cell receptor beta chains derived from one specimen sequenced in a study of T cell responses to AZD1222 COVID-19 vaccine. TCRdb's copy holds only in-frame clones and misses some; the assay was immunoSEQ multiplex PCR. The profile shows 150,000 to 200,000 clones, 85% to 90% of them singletons. The source was peripheral blood, collected 28 days after the second AZD1222 dose. The receptors here all came from an adult who received the AZD1222 COVID-19 vaccine.

The chain combines TRBV4-3 with TRBJ2-7; D is undetermined. V was shortened by 0 bases and J by 3 bases, with 15 bases between the two germline ends. This CDR3 is built from 16 residues. CDR1 and CDR2 (germline): LGHNA, YSLEER. CDR3 region: CASSQDWDGRVYEQYF. Written as DNA, the CDR3 is TGCGCCAGCAGCCAAGATTGGGATGGACGGGTCTACGAGCAGTACTTC.

This rearrangement joins TRBV28 to TRBJ2-7; D remains ambiguous. Germline CDR1 and CDR2: MDHEN and SYDVKM. The V end lost 0 bases, the J end lost 1 base, and 1 base lay between the germline ends. This CDR3 contains 12 residues. The CDR3: CASSLWSYEQYF. The CDR3 nucleotides read TGTGCCAGCAGTTTATGGTCCTACGAGCAGTACTTC.

The chain is built from TRBV20-1 and TRBJ1-6; TRBD1 is a possible D gene (5 bases). The CDR3 covers 15 residues. V lost 3 bases to trimming and J lost 3 bases, with 12 bases between them. Germline V gene lookup returns CDR1 DFQATT and CDR2 SNEGSKA (reference sequence). This CDR3 reads CSASSGGVYNSPLHF. CDR3 bases: TGCAGTGCTAGTTCGGGGGGTGTCTATAATTCACCCCTCCACTTT.

This clone was seen more than once but under ten times. V and J are TRBV30 and TRBJ1-3; D not certain. There are 15 residues in the CDR3. The V end lost 3 bases, the J end lost 1 base, and 13 bases lay between the germline ends. Germline CDR1 and CDR2: GTSNPN and SVGIG (reference sequence). CDR3 loop: CAWRGGTSSGNTIYF. CDR3 bases: TGTGCCTGGAGGGGTGGAACTAGTTCTGGAAACACCATATATTTT.

This clone was found a few times. J is TRBJ2-7 and V is TRBV7-2; D unclear. Trimming removed 5 bases from V and 0 bases from J, with 11 bases in between. The CDR3 is 14 residues long. Looked up from germline, CDR1 is SGHTA and CDR2 is FQGNSA. The CDR3 nucleotides are TGTGCCAGCAGCCCCCGACTGGTCTCCTACGAGCAGTACTTC. Its protein is CASSPRLVSYEQYF.

J is TRBJ2-2 and V is TRBV11-1, with D perhaps matching TRBD2 (6 bases). Trimming removed 11 bases from V and 1 base from J, with 11 bases in between. Per germline, CDR1 SGHAT and CDR2 FQDESV (reference sequence). CDR3 size: 13 residues. The CDR3 sequence is CAWEDLNTGELFF. CDR3 DNA: TGTGCCTGGGAGGATTTGAACACCGGGGAGCTGTTTTTT.

The genes are TRBV30 and TRBJ1-1; D might be TRBD1 (5 bases). The CDR3 loop spans 13 amino acids. V shed 5 bases and J shed 4 bases, with 14 bases lying between them. Germline CDR1 and CDR2: GTSNPN and SVGIG (reference sequence). The DNA of the CDR3 is TGTGCCTGGGACAGACACGGGGGCACTGAAGCTTTCTTT. This translates into CAWDRHGGTEAFF.

The chain couples TRBV19 to TRBJ1-5, with 7 bases matching TRBD1. V was clipped by 5 bases and J by 4 bases; unmatched bases: 8. This CDR3 region has 15 residues. CDR1 and CDR2 (germline): LNHDA, SQIVND (reference sequence). CDR3 in amino acids: CASSDRDSHNQPQHF. The CDR3 region has the DNA TGTGCCAGTAGTGACCGGGACAGCCATAATCAGCCCCAGCATTTT.